This T cell receptor beta chain was sequenced during a study of T cells expressing NK-cell markers (dated by TCRdb to 2018 to 2020). In the study overall: Three sorted T-cell subsets (CD3+CD56+NKG2C+, CD3+CD56+NKG2C- and CD3+CD56-NKG2C+) from under 10 donors had their TCR beta-chain repertoires profiled. Sequencing of the libraries produced 2 x 150 bp reads on Illumina HiSeq 2000/2500, MiSeq or NextSeq. Among the eight sequenced donors, only one was HCMV-seronegative, while the other seven were HCMV-seropositive. Randomly selected healthy volunteers, three men and five women, were used as the eight sequenced donors. Points the paper makes about the study in general: It remained unclear whether the expanded NKG2C-expressing T cell clones were specific for HCMV antigens. In about 6 donors, the dominant CD3+CD56+NKG2C+ clonotypes were found to rank among the top 10 CD8+ clonotypes and to make up roughly 1.0-7.5% of CD8+ T cells. Those dominant clonotypes were again the most abundant among CD3+CD56-NKG2C+ cells in a few donors, at about 28.3-65%.

The listed sequencing device is Illumina HiSeq 2000. TCR beta cDNA libraries were made by 5'RACE template switching that added a universal primer site and unique molecular identifiers. Synthesis of cDNA was primed from the TCR beta constant segment and was followed by two consecutive PCR amplification steps. Per the authors' processing: MIGEC was used to demultiplex reads and group reads by UMI, and MiTCR was used to assemble and quantify clonotypes. To exclude erroneous sequences, only TCR cDNA sequences supported by at least two reads were retained. The tcR package was used for downstream repertoire analysis, and clonotypes were matched across fractions by CDR3 nucleotide sequence plus V segment. Antigen specificity was annotated against VDJdb with VDJmatch, allowing one amino acid substitution in CDR3. Once TCRdb had reprocessed the reads, it stored one entry per CDR3 protein sequence and supplied no DNA. TCRdb's processing, not the authors' own work, is the source of the V and J calls. The table for this sample lists roughly 420,000 distinct CDR3 sequences. 7.3% of the sample comes from the top ten.

A commercial ELISA kit detecting HCMV-specific IgG in serum was used to determine HCMV serostatus. Ficoll density gradient centrifugation was used to isolate peripheral blood mononuclear cells from blood. Points on this clonotype: The antigen it recognizes is unknown.

From a lookup of the germline V gene, CDR1 and CDR2 are MNHNS and SASEGT. The cysteine opens and the phenylalanine closes a CDR3 of 17 amino acids. No DNA is given. Sequenced: blood T cells: a sorted CD56 or NKG2C T cell subset, CD4+ or CD8+ T cells, or bulk PBMC T cells (not recorded which). The rearrangement combines TRBV6-1 with TRBJ2-1. The sequence came from a woman between 18 and 70 years old in good health. CDR3 loop: CASSEIFGGGPYNEQFF.